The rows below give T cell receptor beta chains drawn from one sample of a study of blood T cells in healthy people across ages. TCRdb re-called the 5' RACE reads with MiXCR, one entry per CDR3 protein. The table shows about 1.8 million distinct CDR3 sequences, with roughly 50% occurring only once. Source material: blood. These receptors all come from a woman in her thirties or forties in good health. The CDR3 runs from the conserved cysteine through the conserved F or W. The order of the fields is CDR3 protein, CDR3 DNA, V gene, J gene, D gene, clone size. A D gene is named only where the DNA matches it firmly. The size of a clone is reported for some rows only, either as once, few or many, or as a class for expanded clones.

CDR3 protein: CASSYGTSGGSSSGANVLTF
CDR3 DNA: TGTGCCAGCAGTTATGGGACTAGCGGGGGTTCAAGCTCTGGGGCCAACGTCCTGACTTTC
V gene: TRBV12-3/TRBV12-4
J gene: TRBJ2-6
D gene: TRBD2
clone size: -

CDR3 protein: CASSDLLMGLQFF
CDR3 DNA: TGTGCCAGCAGTGATTTGCTGATGGGCTTACAGTTCTTC
V gene: TRBV24-1
J gene: TRBJ2-1
D gene: -
clone size: -

CDR3 protein: CASSSSGQGPYNEQFF
CDR3 DNA: TGTGCCAGCAGTTCCTCGGGACAGGGCCCTTACAATGAGCAGTTCTTC
V gene: TRBV28
J gene: TRBJ2-1
D gene: TRBD1
clone size: -

CDR3 protein: CASSQDPVGDHGYTF
CDR3 DNA: TGTGCCAGCAGCCAAGATCCGGTGGGGGACCATGGCTACACCTTC
V gene: TRBV4-2
J gene: TRBJ1-2
D gene: -
clone size: -

CDR3 protein: CASSPGVGLYIQYF
CDR3 DNA: TGTGCCAGCAGTCCCGGCGTGGGGCTTTACATTCAGTACTTC
V gene: TRBV6-5
J gene: TRBJ2-4
D gene: -
clone size: -

CDR3 protein: CASSQDLAGRLHNSPLHF
CDR3 DNA: TGCGCCAGCAGCCAAGATCTGGCAGGGCGTCTTCATAATTCACCCCTCCACTTT
V gene: TRBV4-3
J gene: TRBJ1-6
D gene: -
clone size: -

CDR3 protein: CANHRGRAKNIQYF
CDR3 DNA: TGTGCCAACCACAGGGGGCGAGCCAAAAACATTCAGTACTTC
V gene: TRBV10-3
J gene: TRBJ2-4
D gene: TRBD1
clone size: many

CDR3 protein: CAISIRDLQETQYF
CDR3 DNA: TGTGCCATCAGTATCAGGGACCTACAAGAGACCCAGTACTTC
V gene: TRBV10-3
J gene: TRBJ2-5
D gene: -
clone size: -

CDR3 protein: CSAPWQGAGANVLTF
CDR3 DNA: TGCAGTGCCCCGTGGCAGGGTGCAGGGGCCAACGTCCTGACTTTC
V gene: TRBV20-1
J gene: TRBJ2-6
D gene: -
clone size: -

CDR3 protein: CAYRGSGSPLHF
CDR3 DNA: TGTGCCTACCGGGGTTCAGGCTCACCCCTCCACTTT
V gene: TRBV2
J gene: TRBJ1-6
D gene: -
clone size: -

CDR3 protein: CSASRGPNQPQHF
CDR3 DNA: TGCAGTGCTAGCAGGGGACCCAATCAGCCCCAGCATTTT
V gene: TRBV20-1
J gene: TRBJ1-5
D gene: -
clone size: -

CDR3 protein: CASSLSGQDTQYF
CDR3 DNA: TGTGCCAGCAGCTTAAGTGGACAGGATACGCAGTATTTT
V gene: TRBV7-2
J gene: TRBJ2-3
D gene: -
clone size: -

CDR3 protein: CASSPKTGTGSWEQFF
CDR3 DNA: TGTGCCAGCAGCCCGAAGACCGGGACAGGGAGTTGGGAGCAGTTCTTC
V gene: TRBV7-2
J gene: TRBJ2-1
D gene: TRBD1
clone size: -

CDR3 protein: CASSPPAGTLYNEQFF
CDR3 DNA: TGTGCCAGCTCACCACCGGCAGGGACACTCTACAATGAGCAGTTCTTC
V gene: TRBV18
J gene: TRBJ2-1
D gene: -
clone size: -

CDR3 protein: CASSSDTDSYNEQFF
CDR3 DNA: TGTGCCAGCAGTTCGGACACGGACTCCTACAATGAGCAGTTCTTC
V gene: TRBV12-3/TRBV12-4
J gene: TRBJ2-1
D gene: -
clone size: once

CDR3 protein: CASSLVARSTDTQYF
CDR3 DNA: TGCGCCAGCAGCTTGGTGGCCAGAAGCACAGATACGCAGTATTTT
V gene: TRBV5-1
J gene: TRBJ2-3
D gene: -
clone size: few

CDR3 protein: CATSGGSVFVGSTDTQYF
CDR3 DNA: TGTGCCACCAGCGGGGGGTCGGTGTTTGTGGGTTCCACAGATACGCAGTATTTT
V gene: TRBV24-1
J gene: TRBJ2-3
D gene: TRBD2
clone size: -

CDR3 protein: CASWDRQSPLHF
CDR3 DNA: TGTGCCAGCTGGGATCGGCAATCACCCCTCCACTTT
V gene: TRBV28
J gene: TRBJ1-6
D gene: -
clone size: -

CDR3 protein: CSAEGPLQETQYF
CDR3 DNA: TGCAGTGCTGAGGGGCCACTACAAGAGACCCAGTACTTC
V gene: TRBV20-1
J gene: TRBJ2-5
D gene: -
clone size: many

CDR3 protein: CASSTSPGQGGYEQYF
CDR3 DNA: TGCGCCAGCAGCACATCCCCGGGACAGGGGGGCTACGAGCAGTACTTC
V gene: TRBV4-1
J gene: TRBJ2-7
D gene: TRBD1
clone size: few

CDR3 protein: CSAINRQGYRETQYF
CDR3 DNA: TGCAGTGCCATAAACAGACAGGGGTATCGAGAGACCCAGTACTTC
V gene: TRBV20-1
J gene: TRBJ2-5
D gene: TRBD1
clone size: -

CDR3 protein: CASSIWTSGGPYSSGANVLTF
CDR3 DNA: TGTGCCAGTAGTATTTGGACTAGCGGGGGGCCCTACAGCTCTGGGGCCAACGTCCTGACTTTC
V gene: TRBV19
J gene: TRBJ2-6
D gene: TRBD2
clone size: -

CDR3 protein: CASTPSGLYQPQHF
CDR3 DNA: TGTGCCAGCACCCCTTCAGGATTGTATCAGCCCCAGCATTTT
V gene: TRBV28
J gene: TRBJ1-5
D gene: -
clone size: -

CDR3 protein: CASSYWGPGPQHF
CDR3 DNA: TGTGCCAGCAGTTACTGGGGCCCCGGGCCCCAGCATTTT
V gene: TRBV6-2/TRBV6-3
J gene: TRBJ1-5
D gene: -
clone size: -

CDR3 protein: CASSLVGQGREQFF
CDR3 DNA: TGTGCCAGCAGCTTAGTAGGACAGGGACGGGAGCAGTTCTTC
V gene: TRBV7-2
J gene: TRBJ2-1
D gene: TRBD1
clone size: -

CDR3 protein: CATSEDGTPYEQYF
CDR3 DNA: TGTGCCACCAGTGAGGATGGGACACCGTACGAGCAGTACTTC
V gene: TRBV24-1
J gene: TRBJ2-7
D gene: -
clone size: -

CDR3 protein: CASRDRGTSNYGYTF
CDR3 DNA: TGTGCCTCGAGGGACAGGGGGACTTCTAACTATGGCTACACCTTC
V gene: TRBV27
J gene: TRBJ1-2
D gene: TRBD1
clone size: -

CDR3 protein: CAATGPANYGYTF
CDR3 DNA: TGTGCCGCAACGGGGCCAGCTAACTATGGCTACACCTTC
V gene: TRBV6-2/TRBV6-3
J gene: TRBJ1-2
D gene: -
clone size: -

CDR3 protein: CASRRRWQPYEQYF
CDR3 DNA: TGTGCCAGCAGACGCCGGTGGCAGCCCTACGAGCAGTACTTC
V gene: TRBV21-1
J gene: TRBJ2-7
D gene: -
clone size: -

CDR3 protein: CASSYFGRGTGANVLTF
CDR3 DNA: TGTGCCAGCAGTTACTTCGGCAGGGGAACTGGGGCCAACGTCCTGACTTTC
V gene: TRBV6-5
J gene: TRBJ2-6
D gene: -
clone size: few

CDR3 protein: CASSVAAGTSVYNERFF
CDR3 DNA: -
V gene: TRBV9
J gene: TRBJ2-1
D gene: -
clone size: -

CDR3 protein: CACSYVDRVYNEQFF
CDR3 DNA: TGTGCCTGCAGTTACGTGGACAGAGTATACAATGAGCAGTTCTTC
V gene: TRBV6-5
J gene: TRBJ2-1
D gene: -
clone size: once

CDR3 protein: CASSQDWTGSYYGYTF
CDR3 DNA: TGCGCCAGCAGCCAAGATTGGACGGGATCCTACTATGGCTACACCTTC
V gene: TRBV4-1
J gene: TRBJ1-2
D gene: -
clone size: -

CDR3 protein: CSVCEPTGELFF
CDR3 DNA: TGCAGCGTCTGCGAGCCCACCGGGGAGCTGTTTTTT
V gene: TRBV29-1
J gene: TRBJ2-2
D gene: -
clone size: -

CDR3 protein: CSASRGAGLEAFF
CDR3 DNA: TGCAGTGCTAGTAGGGGGGCGGGACTAGAAGCTTTCTTT
V gene: TRBV20-1
J gene: TRBJ1-1
D gene: -
clone size: once

CDR3 protein: CASSTTGVANYGYTF
CDR3 DNA: TGTGCCAGCAGTACAACAGGAGTAGCTAACTATGGCTACACCTTC
V gene: TRBV2
J gene: TRBJ1-2
D gene: -
clone size: few

CDR3 protein: CASSLMGAIPPNNEQFF
CDR3 DNA: TGTGCCAGCAGTTTAATGGGGGCAATACCTCCTAACAATGAGCAGTTCTTC
V gene: TRBV27
J gene: TRBJ2-1
D gene: -
clone size: once

CDR3 protein: CASSQQGGGETQYF
CDR3 DNA: TGTGCCAGCAGTCAACAGGGGGGCGGAGAGACCCAGTACTTC
V gene: TRBV28
J gene: TRBJ2-5
D gene: TRBD1
clone size: -

CDR3 protein: CASSESMGTSTDTQYF
CDR3 DNA: TGTGCCAGCAGTGAGAGTATGGGGACTAGCACAGATACGCAGTATTTT
V gene: TRBV6-1
J gene: TRBJ2-3
D gene: -
clone size: -

CDR3 protein: CASSLGPESTDTQYF
CDR3 DNA: TGCGCCAGCAGCTTGGGCCCGGAGAGCACAGATACGCAGTATTTT
V gene: TRBV5-1
J gene: TRBJ2-3
D gene: -
clone size: -

CDR3 protein: CSASDYSTGEQYF
CDR3 DNA: TGCAGTGCTAGTGACTATTCGACGGGAGAGCAGTACTTC
V gene: TRBV20-1
J gene: TRBJ2-5
D gene: -
clone size: -

CDR3 protein: CASRSTGVYYGYTF
CDR3 DNA: TGTGCCAGCAGGAGTACAGGGGTGTACTATGGCTACACCTTC
V gene: TRBV28
J gene: TRBJ1-2
D gene: TRBD1
clone size: -

CDR3 protein: CASSKVSAPVQFF
CDR3 DNA: TGTGCCAGCAGCAAAGTGTCGGCCCCGGTACAGTTTTTT
V gene: TRBV21-1
J gene: TRBJ1-4
D gene: -
clone size: -